These 19 T cell receptor beta chains were all obtained from the same sample, sequenced in a study of blood T cell repertoires in COVID-19. Libraries were prepared by immunoSEQ multiplex PCR; TCRdb keeps only in-frame clonotypes and omits some of them. The sample records hundreds of thousands of clones, about 89% being singletons. Sequences were obtained from peripheral blood. These receptor sequences come from a woman in her twenties or thirties with COVID-19, enrolled during active disease.

The chain is built from TRBV6-2 or TRBV6-3 and TRBJ2-2; 8 bases agree with TRBD2. J lost 4 bases, V lost 0 bases, and 13 bases had no gene match. CDR1 is MNHEY and CDR2 is SVGEGT in the germline V gene. The CDR3 runs 19 residues. The CDR3 DNA reads as TGTGCCAGCAGTTACTCGGACCGGGGACATAGCGGGGTCACCGGGGAGCTGTTTTTT. Residues: CASSYSDRGHSGVTGELFF.

The V call is TRBV29-1, the J call TRBJ2-3; TRBD2 aligns across 11 bases. The CDR3 has 15 residues. Germline assignment: CDR1 SQVTM and CDR2 ANQGSEA. V trimming: 1 base; J trimming: 8 bases; junction bases outside the gene matches: 8. The CDR3 here is CSVEGRILAGATQYF. The CDR3 region has the DNA TGCAGCGTTGAAGGGAGGATACTAGCGGGAGCTACGCAGTATTTT.

J is TRBJ1-2 and V is TRBV13; 9 bases are shared with TRBD1. CDR1 and CDR2 (germline): PRHDT, FYEKMQ (reference sequence). The junction had 4 bases not matched to a gene; V was cut back by 0 bases and J by 2 bases. There are 16 residues in the CDR3. The CDR3 is CASSLGLGTGNYGYTF. The CDR3 coding sequence is TGTGCCAGCAGCTTAGGCCTAGGGACAGGGAACTATGGCTACACCTTC.

This chain uses TRBV7-2 with TRBJ1-1; D not certain. Trimming removed 2 bases at V and 1 base at J, with 8 bases between. CDR1 is SGHTA and CDR2 is FQGNSA in the germline V gene. This CDR3 is built from 14 residues. The CDR3 here is CASSLYPGNTEAFF. The CDR3 DNA reads as TGTGCCAGCAGCTTATATCCAGGGAACACTGAAGCTTTCTTT.

Comment on this clone: Possible read error: a much larger clone is one base away. This rearrangement joins TRBV5-4 to TRBJ2-7; 7 nucleotides match TRBD1. Germline CDR1 SGHNT, CDR2 YYREEE (reference sequence). The CDR3 spans 13 residues. Trimming cost V 2 bases and J 2 bases; bases outside gene matches: 1. DNA of the CDR3: TGTGCCAGCAGCTTAGACAGGGCCTACGAGCAGTACTTC. It is translated as CASSLDRAYEQYF.

DNA for the CDR3: TGCGCCAGCAGCCACGGGGGAGATACGCAGTATTTT. It encodes CASSHGGDTQYF. The V gene is TRBV4-3, the J gene TRBJ2-3; the D gene is possibly TRBD2 (6 bases). With 3 bases removed from V and 5 bases from J, the gap between germline ends came to 6 bases. This CDR3 region has 12 residues. Germline V CDR1 and CDR2: LGHNA, YSLEER.

V is TRBV6-2 or TRBV6-3 and J is TRBJ2-3; 9 bases agree with TRBD1. Losses at the gene ends were 5 bases for V and 6 bases for J; bases not matched to a gene: 12. This CDR3 spans 16 amino acids. Germline-derived CDR1 and CDR2 are MNHEY and SVGEGT. The DNA of the CDR3 is TGTGCCAGCAGTCCCTCCGGGACAGGGATTTACGATACGCAGTATTTT. Protein: CASSPSGTGIYDTQYF.

The chain has TRBV5-6 and TRBJ2-7, with 13 positions matching TRBD2. Per germline, CDR1 SGHDT and CDR2 YYEEEE. V gave up 0 bases and J gave up 3 bases; unmatched junction bases: 3. CDR3 size: 16 residues. The CDR3 protein is CASSLDGTSGNYEQYV. The CDR3 region has the DNA TGTGCCAGCAGCTTGGACGGGACTAGCGGGAACTACGAGCAGTACGTC.

V is TRBV7-9 and J is TRBJ1-1; 9 positions agree with TRBD1. J lost 4 bases, V lost 2 bases, and 8 bases had no gene match. This CDR3 has 16 amino acids. Germline CDR1 and CDR2: SEHNR and FQNEAQ (reference sequence). The CDR3 sequence: CASSLYGTGTSTEAFF. Written as DNA, the CDR3 is TGTGCCAGCAGCTTATATGGGACAGGGACTAGCACTGAAGCTTTCTTT. The variable domain in full, completed from reference TRBV7-9 and TRBJ1-1, reads DTGVSQNPRHKITKRGQNVTFRCDPISEHNRLYWYRQTLGQGPEFLTYFQNEAQLEKSRLLSDRFSAERPKGSFSTLEIQRTEQGDSAMYLCASSLYGTGTSTEAFFGQGTRLTVV.

V gene TRBV5-1 combines with J gene TRBJ1-1; D is undetermined. The V end lost 2 bases, the J end lost 7 bases, and 12 bases lay between the germline ends. The CDR3 length is 13 residues. Germline CDR1 SGHRS, CDR2 YFSETQ. CDR3: CASSFSEGREAFF. As DNA, the CDR3 is TGCGCCAGCAGCTTTTCCGAGGGTCGTGAAGCTTTCTTT. Looking up the rest from reference TRBV5-1 and TRBJ1-1 gives the full variable domain: KAGVTQTPRYLIKTRGQQVTLSCSPISGHRSVSWYQQTPGQGLQFLFEYFSETQRNKGNFPGRFSGRQFSNSRSEMNVSTLELGDSALYLCASSFSEGREAFFGQGTRLTVV.

This rearrangement joins TRBV15 to TRBJ2-1, with D tentatively TRBD2 (6 bases). This CDR3 is built from 14 residues. V was clipped by 0 bases and J by 10 bases, with 13 bases between them. Germline-derived CDR1 and CDR2 are LNHNV and YYDKDF (reference sequence). The CDR3 reads CATSRDYGGVEQFF. The CDR3 DNA is TGTGCCACCAGCAGAGATTACGGAGGGGTCGAGCAGTTCTTC.

The rearrangement joins TRBV5-4 to TRBJ2-1; 8 bases map to TRBD2. Germline V gene sequence: CDR1 SGHNT, CDR2 YYREEE (reference sequence). CDR3 size: 18 residues. V gave up 0 bases and J gave up 3 bases; unmatched junction bases: 11. The DNA of the CDR3 is TGTGCCAGCAGCTTGGGGGCGGGAGGCCGGTTCCGCTACAATGAGCAGTTCTTC. This gives the protein CASSLGAGGRFRYNEQFF.

The chain has TRBV7-9 and TRBJ2-1, with TRBD2 identical over 13 bases. This CDR3 comprises 14 residues. Looked up from germline, CDR1 is SEHNR and CDR2 is FQNEAQ (reference sequence). The V gene end was trimmed by 6 bases and the J gene end by 9 bases; junction bases not matched to a gene: 5. The CDR3 loop reads CASRGLAGFVEQFF. Here the CDR3 DNA reads TGTGCCAGCAGGGGACTAGCGGGATTTGTTGAGCAGTTCTTC.

The chain combines TRBV5-1 with TRBJ2-5, with 9 bases that match TRBD1. V lost 3 bases to trimming and J lost 5 bases; unmatched junction nucleotides: 5. In germline, CDR1 is SGHRS, CDR2 YFSETQ. CDR3 length: 14 amino acids. The CDR3 reads CASSSDRGDETQYF. In nucleotides, the CDR3 is TGCGCCAGCAGCTCGGACAGGGGAGACGAGACCCAGTACTTC.

This sequence joins TRBV6-2 or TRBV6-3 and TRBJ2-7; D perhaps matches TRBD2 (5 bases). Germline values: CDR1 MNHEY, CDR2 SVGEGT. The CDR3 is 16 amino acids. The ends were cut back, 0 bases at V and 0 bases at J, with 12 bases in the middle. The CDR3 is CASSYSPIGSSYEQYV. In nucleotides, the CDR3 is TGTGCCAGCAGTTACTCTCCGATTGGGAGCTCCTACGAGCAGTACGTC.

V gene TRBV28 combines with J gene TRBJ1-1; D ambiguous. Germline-derived CDR1 and CDR2 are MDHEN and SYDVKM. V gave up 4 bases and J gave up 0 bases, with 6 bases separating them. The CDR3 runs 13 residues. The CDR3 protein is CASSSSLNTEAFF. The CDR3 bases are TGTGCCAGCAGTTCTAGTCTGAACACTGAAGCTTTCTTT.

The chain has TRBV28 and TRBJ2-7, with a weak D call TRBD2 (6 bases). The CDR3 contains 13 residues. Trimming shortened V by 8 bases and J by 3 bases, and 14 bases separated the two germline ends. In germline, CDR1 is MDHEN, CDR2 SYDVKM. The CDR3 is CASSGEFGYEQYF. The CDR3 region has the DNA TGTGCCAGCTCGGGGGAGTTCGGCTACGAGCAGTACTTC.

V gene TRBV12-2 combines with J gene TRBJ2-1; no DNA check was done on the table's D call, TRBD2. TRBV12-2 constitutes a pseudogene. The CDR3 length is 15 residues. This CDR3 is CASRRREPSYNEQFF. CDR3 DNA sequence: TGTGCAAGTCGCCGTCGGGAGCCCTCCTACAATGAGCAGTTCTTC.

This rearrangement joins TRBV4-3 to TRBJ2-7, with TRBD2 as a possible D gene (5 bases). Germline V gives CDR1 LGHNA, CDR2 YSLEER. This CDR3 has 15 residues. V dropped 3 bases and J dropped 4 bases, with 16 bases sitting between them. This CDR3 is CASSQYGGRRYEQYF. DNA of the CDR3: TGCGCCAGCAGCCAGTATGGCGGCAGGAGGTACGAGCAGTACTTC.